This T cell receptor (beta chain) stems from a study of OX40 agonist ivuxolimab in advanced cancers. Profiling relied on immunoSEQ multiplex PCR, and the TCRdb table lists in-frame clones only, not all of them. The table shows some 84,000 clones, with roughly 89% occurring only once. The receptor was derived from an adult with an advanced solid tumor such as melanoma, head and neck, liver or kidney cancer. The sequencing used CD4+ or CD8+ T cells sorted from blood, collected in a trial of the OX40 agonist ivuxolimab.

The CDR3 region has the DNA TGTGCCAGCAGCCCCCGGCCGGGACTAGCGGGAGGGGGTACGCAGTATTTT. This gives the protein CASSPRPGLAGGGTQYF. The chain employs TRBV7-9 and TRBJ2-3; 16 bases agree with TRBD2. Trimming cost V 5 bases and J 8 bases; bases outside gene matches: 10. Germline V gene lookup returns CDR1 SEHNR and CDR2 FQNEAQ (reference sequence). The CDR3 has 17 residues.